Listed below are T cell receptor beta chains from one sample, sequenced in a study of control samples from healthy donors and cancer patients. Repertoires were generated with immunoSEQ multiplex PCR, while TCRdb's copy carries only in-frame clones and drops some. The sample yields fewer than 500,000 clones, around 90% seen once. The sample was PBMCs. The receptors here all came from a man aged 35 to 55 with head and neck cancer. The CDR3 runs from the conserved cysteine through the conserved F or W. D genes are given only for firm matches. Only part of the rows carry a size: once, few, many, or a class if the clone is expanded.

v_call	d_call	clone_size	j_call	cdr3_nt	cdr3_aa
TRBV11-3	TRBD1	-	TRBJ2-1	TGTGCCAGCAGCCAACGCCGGGACAGTTCCTACAATGAGCAGTTCTTC	CASSQRRDSSYNEQFF
TRBV28	-	-	TRBJ1-3	TGTGCCAGCAGTTTCGGGGGGGGACCCAAAAACACCATATATTTT	CASSFGGGPKNTIYF
TRBV28	-	-	TRBJ2-2	TGTGCCAGCAGTTCACCACGGTGGAACACCGGGGAGCTGTTTTTT	CASSSPRWNTGELFF
TRBV12-3/TRBV12-4	-	-	TRBJ2-1	TGTGCCAGCAGTAAGGCCAGGGGCAATGAGCAGTTCTTC	CASSKARGNEQFF
TRBV14	TRBD2	-	TRBJ2-1	TGTGCCAGCAGCCGGCTAGCGGGGGGCCGGTACAATGAGCAGTTCTTC	CASSRLAGGRYNEQFF
TRBV18	-	-	TRBJ1-5	TGTGCCAGCTCACCTCAGGGGAGCTCCCAGCATTTT	CASSPQGSSQHF
TRBV19	-	-	TRBJ2-3	TGTGCCAGTAGCTCCACTAGCCTCGGGGCAGATACGCAGTATTTT	CASSSTSLGADTQYF
TRBV27	-	-	TRBJ2-5	TGTGCCAGCAGCTCAGGTGTGGCCCAGTACTTC	CASSSGVAQYF
TRBV19	TRBD1	-	TRBJ2-7	TGTGCCAGTAATCTCGGGACAGGGGTCGCAACCGAGCAGTACTTC	CASNLGTGVATEQYF
TRBV7-9	-	-	TRBJ2-7	TGTGCCAGCAGCCAGCACACCTACGAGCAGTACTTC	CASSQHTYEQYF
TRBV11-2	-	-	TRBJ2-2	TGTGCCAGCAGCCCCCGGGGAGTTAACACCGGGGAGCTGTTTTTT	CASSPRGVNTGELFF
TRBV19	-	-	TRBJ2-1	TGTGCCAGAGATCACAATGAGCAGTTCTTC	CARDHNEQFF
TRBV12-3/TRBV12-4	-	-	TRBJ2-5	TGTGCCAGCAGAAGGACGGCTCAAGAGACCCAGTACTTC	CASRRTAQETQYF
TRBV28	-	-	TRBJ1-1	TGTGCCAGCGGAACAAACACTGAAGCTTTCTTT	CASGTNTEAFF
TRBV5-4	-	-	TRBJ1-2	TGTGCCAGCAGCCCTGGGACAAGCAACTATGGCTACACCTTC	CASSPGTSNYGYTF
TRBV9	-	-	TRBJ1-2	TGTGCCAGCAGCGTAGGTCACACAGGGTTCAATGGCTACACCTTC	CASSVGHTGFNGYTF
TRBV7-9	-	-	TRBJ1-4	TGTGCCAGCAGCTTAGTAAGGGGCAATGAAAAACTGTTTTTT	CASSLVRGNEKLFF
TRBV6-5	-	-	TRBJ1-6	TGTGCCAGCAGTTCCATCGACAGTAATTCACCCCTCCACTTT	CASSSIDSNSPLHF
TRBV28	TRBD1	-	TRBJ1-3	TGTGCCAGCAGTTTATACAGGACAGGGGGAGTCAACACCATATATTTT	CASSLYRTGGVNTIYF
TRBV6-2/TRBV6-3	-	once	TRBJ1-1	TGTGCCAGCAGTTACCTTCCAGGAGGCCCTGAAGCTTTCTTT	CASSYLPGGPEAFF
TRBV2	-	-	TRBJ2-6	TGTGCCAGCGAGGTAGAGTCTGGGGCCAACGTCCTGACTTTC	CASEVESGANVLTF
TRBV19	TRBD1	many	TRBJ1-5	TGTGCCAGTAGCCAGGACAGGAATCAGCCCCAGCATTTT	CASSQDRNQPQHF